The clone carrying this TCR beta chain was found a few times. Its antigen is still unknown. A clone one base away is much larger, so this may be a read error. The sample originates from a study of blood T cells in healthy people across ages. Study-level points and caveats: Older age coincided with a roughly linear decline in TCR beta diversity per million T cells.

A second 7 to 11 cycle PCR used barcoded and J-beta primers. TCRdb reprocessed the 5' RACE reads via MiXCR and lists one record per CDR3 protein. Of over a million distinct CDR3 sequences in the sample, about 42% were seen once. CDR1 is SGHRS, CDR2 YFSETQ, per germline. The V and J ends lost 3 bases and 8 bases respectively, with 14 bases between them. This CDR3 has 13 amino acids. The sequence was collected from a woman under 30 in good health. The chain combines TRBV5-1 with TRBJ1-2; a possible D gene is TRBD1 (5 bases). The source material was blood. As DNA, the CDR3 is TGCGCCAGCAGCTGGGAACAGGTGGGCGGCTACACCTTC. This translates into CASSWEQVGGYTF.